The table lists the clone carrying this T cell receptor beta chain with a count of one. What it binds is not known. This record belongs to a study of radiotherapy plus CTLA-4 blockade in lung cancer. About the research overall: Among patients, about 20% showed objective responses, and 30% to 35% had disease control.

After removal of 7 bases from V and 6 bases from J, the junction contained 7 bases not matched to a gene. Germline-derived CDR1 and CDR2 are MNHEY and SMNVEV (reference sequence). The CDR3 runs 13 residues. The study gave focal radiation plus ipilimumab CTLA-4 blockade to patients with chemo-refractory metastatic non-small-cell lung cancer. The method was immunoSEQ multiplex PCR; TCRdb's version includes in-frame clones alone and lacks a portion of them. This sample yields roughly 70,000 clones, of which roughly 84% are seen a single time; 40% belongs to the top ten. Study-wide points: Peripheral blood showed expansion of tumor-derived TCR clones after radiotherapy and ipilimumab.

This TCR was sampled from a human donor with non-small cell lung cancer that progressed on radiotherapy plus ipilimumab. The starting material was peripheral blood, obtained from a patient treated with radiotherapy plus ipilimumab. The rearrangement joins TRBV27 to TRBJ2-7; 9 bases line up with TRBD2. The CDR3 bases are TGTGCCAGCACCCTAGCGCGGGGGGGCGAGCAGTACTTC. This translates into CASTLARGGEQYF.